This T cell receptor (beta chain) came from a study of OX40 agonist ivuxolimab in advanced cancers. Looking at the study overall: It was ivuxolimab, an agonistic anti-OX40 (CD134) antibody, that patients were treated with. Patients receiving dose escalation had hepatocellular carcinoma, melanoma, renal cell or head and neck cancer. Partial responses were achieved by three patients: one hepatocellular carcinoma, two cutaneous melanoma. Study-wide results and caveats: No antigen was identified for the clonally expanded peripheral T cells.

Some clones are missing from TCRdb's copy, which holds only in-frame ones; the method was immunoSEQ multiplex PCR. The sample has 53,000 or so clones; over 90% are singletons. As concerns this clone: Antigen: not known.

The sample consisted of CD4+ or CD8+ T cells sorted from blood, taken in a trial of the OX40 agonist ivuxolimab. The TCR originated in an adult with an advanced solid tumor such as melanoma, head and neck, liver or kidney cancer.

CDR3 DNA sequence: TGTGCCAGCAGCTTCGGACGGATAACGGGCGGGGAGCTGTTTTTT. It codes for CASSFGRITGGELFF. The chain recombines TRBV5-4 with TRBJ2-2; D remains ambiguous. The CDR3 is 15 amino acids. V was shortened by 2 bases and J by 7 bases, with 15 bases between the two germline ends. The V gene's germline CDR1 is SGHNT and CDR2 YYREEE (reference sequence).